The 17 T cell receptor beta chains below all came from one sample that was sequenced in a study of shared clonotypes between healthy human individuals. Sequencing used immunoSEQ multiplex PCR; TCRdb keeps in-frame clones, though not all of them. The sample includes over 950,000 clones, roughly 80% seen only once; the top ten take approximately 0.95%. The sequenced material came from memory CD4+ T cells from PBMCs. As for subset: CD45RA-negative fraction. Every receptor here comes from a man aged 18 to 29 in good health. Some clones in this sample may be carry-over from other donors' samples.

The chain recombines TRBV7-9 with TRBJ1-6; a weak D match, TRBD1 (6 bases). V lost 5 bases and J lost 9, with 17 bases in between. Germline-derived CDR1 and CDR2 are SEHNR and FQNEAQ (reference sequence). The length of the CDR3 is 15 residues. CDR3 DNA: TGTGCCAGCAGCGCCCAAGGGGGGCCTGGTTCACCCCTCCACTTT. Its translation: CASSAQGGPGSPLHF. The full variable domain, rest sourced from reference TRBV7-9 and TRBJ1-6, is DTGVSQNPRHKITKRGQNVTFRCDPISEHNRLYWYRQTLGQGPEFLTYFQNEAQLEKSRLLSDRFSAERPKGSFSTLEIQRTEQGDSAMYLCASSAQGGPGSPLHFGNGTRLTVT.

This clone was observed a few times. The same CDR3 arises from other DNA sequences in this sample as well. The gene calls are TRBV10-3 and TRBJ2-1; D unclear. CDR1 and CDR2 from the germline V gene are ENHRY and SYGVKD. The CDR3 is made up of 11 amino acids. Trimming removed 1 base from V and 7 bases from J, with 2 bases in between. The CDR3 here is CAISELNEQFF. CDR3 nucleotide sequence: TGTGCCATCAGTGAGTTAAATGAGCAGTTCTTC.

This chain links TRBV11-2 with TRBJ2-1; TRBD2 might be the D (5 bases). Looked up from germline, CDR1 is SGHAT and CDR2 is FQNNGV. The V end was cut by 5 bases, the J end by 4 bases, with 9 bases between. The CDR3 spans 13 residues. As DNA, the CDR3 is TGTGCCAGCAGCGCGGACTTTTACAATGAGCAGTTCTTC. Residues: CASSADFYNEQFF.

The chain couples TRBV14 to TRBJ2-3; the D is unclear. Per the germline V gene, CDR1 is SGHDN and CDR2 is FVKESK. With 4 bases removed from V and 6 bases from J, the gap between germline ends came to 11 bases. CDR3 size: 13 residues. CDR3 in DNA: TGTGCCAGCAGCCCGACCCTCCGGGATACGCAGTATTTT. It yields the protein CASSPTLRDTQYF.

This rearrangement joins TRBV7-8 to TRBJ2-5; TRBD2 matches at 9 bases. CDR1 is SGHVS, CDR2 FQNEAQ, per germline. Trimming cost V 3 bases and J 1 base; bases outside gene matches: 6. The CDR3 runs to 16 residues. CDR3: CASSLALAGLQETQYF. The DNA for the CDR3 is TGTGCCAGCAGCTTGGCTCTAGCGGGACTCCAAGAGACCCAGTACTTC. Combining the CDR3 with reference TRBV7-8 and TRBJ2-5 gives the whole variable domain GAGVSQSPRYKVAKRGQDVALRCDPISGHVSLFWYQQALGQGPEFLTYFQNEAQLDKSGLPSDRFFAERPEGSVSTLKIQRTQQEDSAVYLCASSLALAGLQETQYFGPGTRLLVL.

The chain employs TRBV28 and TRBJ2-7, with unresolved D. The CDR3 has 15 amino acids. The germline CDR1 and CDR2 sequences are MDHEN and SYDVKM. With 6 bases removed from V and 0 bases from J, the gap between germline ends came to 15 bases. The CDR3 DNA follows: TGTGCCAGCAGCGCCGGTGGCGCCCGCTCCTACGAGCAGTACTTC. Residues: CASSAGGARSYEQYF.

This chain links TRBV28 with TRBJ2-7; tentatively, D is TRBD1 (5 bases). V was cut by 6 bases and J by 3 bases, with 18 bases left in between. The CDR3 covers 15 residues. Germline loops: CDR1 MDHEN, CDR2 SYDVKM. The CDR3 nucleotides are TGTGCCAGCAGCCGTGTGTGGGGCGACCTCTACGAGCAGTACTTC. As protein: CASSRVWGDLYEQYF. Looking up the rest from reference TRBV28 and TRBJ2-7 gives the full variable domain: DVKVTQSSRYLVKRTGEKVFLECVQDMDHENMFWYRQDPGLGLRLIYFSYDVKMKEKGDIPEGYSVSREKKERFSLILESASTNQTSMYLCASSRVWGDLYEQYFGPGTRLTVT.

The chain uses TRBV9 and TRBJ2-3; TRBD2 matches 8 bases. Germline V lookup: CDR1 SGDLS, CDR2 YYNGEE. This CDR3 has 15 amino acids. V was pared by 3 bases and J by 4 bases, with 7 bases of the junction left unmatched. The CDR3, as DNA: TGTGCCAGCAGCGGTAGCGGGATTGATTCAGATACGCAGTATTTT. Amino acids: CASSGSGIDSDTQYF. The full variable domain, its missing parts supplied by reference TRBV9 and TRBJ2-3, is DSGVTQTPKHLITATGQRVTLRCSPRSGDLSVYWYQQSLDQGLQFLIQYYNGEERAKGNILERFSAQQFPDLHSELNLSSLELGDSALYFCASSGSGIDSDTQYFGPGTRLTVL.

V is TRBV4-3 and J is TRBJ2-7, with D possibly TRBD2 on 5 matching bases. Per the germline V gene, CDR1 is LGHNA and CDR2 is YSLEER. V was shortened by 2 bases and J by 4 bases, with 15 bases between the two germline ends. The CDR3 contains 15 residues. This chain's CDR3 is CASSQSWTGKYEQYF. The CDR3 DNA is TGCGCCAGCAGCCAATCCTGGACGGGGAAGTACGAGCAGTACTTC.

This chain uses TRBV6-1 with TRBJ1-1, with a tentative D call TRBD1 (5 bases). The CDR3 runs 12 residues. V was pared by 4 bases and J by 6 bases, with 9 bases between. Germline V gene sequence: CDR1 MNHNS, CDR2 SASEGT. CDR3 DNA: TGTGCCAGCAGTGGACAGAGGGCTGAAGCTTTCTTT. Amino acids: CASSGQRAEAFF.

In DNA, the CDR3 is TGTGCCAGCAGTTGGGGAGCGGGGTACAATGAGCAGTTCTTC. This codes for CASSWGAGYNEQFF. This chain joins TRBV6-5 and TRBJ2-1; 7 bases line up with TRBD2. V dropped 4 bases and J dropped 4; count of bases not matched to a gene: 4. The CDR3 is 14 residues long. Germline CDR1 MNHEY, CDR2 SVGAGI.

This clone has just a few counts. The chain is built from TRBV4-1 and TRBJ2-5; a possible D gene is TRBD1 (6 bases). In germline, CDR1 is MGHRA, CDR2 YSYEKL. CDR3 length: 17 amino acids. V gave up 1 base and J gave up 1 base, with 16 bases separating them. In nucleotides, the CDR3 is TGCGCCAGCAGCCAAGGTTTGAAACAGGGATTCCAAGAGACCCAGTACTTC. Translating it yields CASSQGLKQGFQETQYF.

V gene TRBV7-6 combines with J gene TRBJ2-7; the match to TRBD2 covers 9 bases. The CDR3 covers 15 residues. Germline-derived CDR1 and CDR2 are SGHVS and FNYEAQ. Trimming at V came to 4 bases and at J to 1 base, leaving 5 bases not matched to a gene. The DNA for the CDR3 is TGTGCCAGCAGCTCCCTGGCGGGAGGGTCCTACGAGCAGTACTTC. It codes for CASSSLAGGSYEQYF. Full variable domain (missing parts from reference TRBV7-6 and TRBJ2-7): GAGVSQSPRYKVTKRGQDVALRCDPISGHVSLYWYRQALGQGPEFLTYFNYEAQQDKSGLPNDRFSAERPEGSISTLTIQRTEQRDSAMYRCASSSLAGGSYEQYFGPGTRLTVT.

In its sample, this clone was seen many times. CDR3 protein: CASSTPGHRTDTQYF. CDR3 DNA sequence: TGTGCCAGCAGCACCCCGGGACACCGCACAGATACGCAGTATTTT. This sequence joins TRBV28 and TRBJ2-3, with D maybe TRBD1 (6 bases). Germline V gene data show CDR1 as MDHEN and CDR2 as SYDVKM. The CDR3 is 15 amino acids. The ends were cut back, 6 bases at V and 1 base at J, with 14 bases in the middle.

This clone was recorded only once. The chain joins TRBV15 to TRBJ2-5, with D possibly TRBD2 on 5 matching bases. Germline-derived CDR1 and CDR2 are LNHNV and YYDKDF (reference sequence). The CDR3 has 14 residues. V was trimmed by 0 bases and J by 4 bases, leaving 9 bases between them. The CDR3 is CATSRDVATETQYF. CDR3 DNA sequence: TGTGCCACCAGCAGAGATGTAGCGACAGAGACCCAGTACTTC.

A word on this clone: Other nucleotide sequences from this sample produce the same CDR3. The chain joins TRBV28 to TRBJ2-1; TRBD2 matches at 13 bases. CDR1 and CDR2 (germline): MDHEN, SYDVKM. The CDR3 is made up of 14 amino acids. With 6 bases clipped from V and 7 bases from J, the junction kept 3 bases outside the gene matches. CDR3 protein: CASRTSGRGNEQFF. In DNA form, the CDR3 reads TGTGCCAGCAGAACTAGCGGGAGGGGTAATGAGCAGTTCTTC.

This rearrangement joins TRBV28 to TRBJ2-7; 7 nucleotides agree with TRBD1. This CDR3 has 14 residues. Germline V gene lookup returns CDR1 MDHEN and CDR2 SYDVKM. V lost 6 bases to trimming and J lost 5 bases; unmatched junction nucleotides: 10. CDR3 nucleotide sequence: TGTGCCAGCAGCTCAACCGACAGGGTACACGAGCAGTACTTC. This gives the protein CASSSTDRVHEQYF.